This T cell receptor (beta chain) was recovered during a study of blood T cell repertoires in COVID-19. Germline loops: CDR1 SNHLY, CDR2 FYNNEI. V shed 7 bases and J shed 7 bases, with 14 bases lying between them. CDR3 size: 13 residues. Sequenced by immunoSEQ multiplex PCR; TCRdb stores in-frame clones only, minus some. The table lists 150,000 or so clones, 75% to 80% of them singletons. The rearrangement uses TRBV2 and TRBJ2-1; a possible D gene is TRBD2 (5 bases). Sequencing was done on a sample of PBMCs or T cells enriched from blood (not recorded which). This clonotype was sampled from a woman aged 45-65 years who had recovered from COVID-19. CDR3 sequence reads: CASTRAGLNEQFF. CDR3 DNA sequence: TGTGCCAGCACAAGGGCGGGTTTAAATGAGCAGTTCTTC.